These T cell receptor beta chains were read from a single sample in a study of Graves' ophthalmopathy and Graves' hyperthyroidism. TCRdb itself ran the multiplex PCR reads through MiXCR, one entry per CDR3 protein. This table has about 1.1 million distinct CDR3 sequences, 35% to 40% appearing once. Sequencing input: peripheral blood or thyroid tissue (not recorded which). These receptors came from an adult man with Graves' hyperthyroidism. Each CDR3 is given with its conserved first and last residue. D genes are given only for firm matches. Where a row states a size, it is once, few, many or the class of an expanded clone; other rows omit it.

J gene: TRBJ1-5; clone size: NA; D gene: NA; V gene: TRBV10-3; CDR3 DNA: TGTGCCATCGTGCCGGGGTCCTGGGGAACCTTAGATCAGCCCCAGCATTTT; CDR3 protein: CAIVPGSWGTLDQPQHF
J gene: TRBJ2-7; clone size: few; D gene: TRBD2; V gene: TRBV9; CDR3 DNA: TGTGCCAGCAGCGTAGACCCCTTGGCGGGAGTCCTCTACGAGCAGTACTTC; CDR3 protein: CASSVDPLAGVLYEQYF
J gene: TRBJ1-1; clone size: many; D gene: NA; V gene: TRBV20-1; CDR3 DNA: TGCAGTGCTAGAGATCTGCTACAACCGAACACTGAAGCTTTCTTT; CDR3 protein: CSARDLLQPNTEAFF
J gene: TRBJ2-7; clone size: once; D gene: NA; V gene: TRBV7-2; CDR3 DNA: TGTGCCAGCAGCTTGGGCGGGGCAGGGCTTGAGGAGCAGTACTTC; CDR3 protein: CASSLGGAGLEEQYF
J gene: TRBJ1-3; clone size: NA; D gene: NA; V gene: TRBV10-3; CDR3 DNA: TGTGCCAGCAGTCGCACGTGGGGTACTGGAAACACCATATATTTT; CDR3 protein: CASSRTWGTGNTIYF
J gene: TRBJ2-7; clone size: many; D gene: NA; V gene: TRBV20-1; CDR3 DNA: TGCAGTGCTAGGGGGGAAGACCGCTACTACGAGCAGTACTTC; CDR3 protein: CSARGEDRYYEQYF
J gene: TRBJ1-1; clone size: many; D gene: NA; V gene: TRBV2; CDR3 DNA: TGTGCCAGCAGTGGAGGGGGGTTGGCCTTACGGGATGAAGCTTTCTTT; CDR3 protein: CASSGGGLALRDEAFF
J gene: TRBJ1-2; clone size: NA; D gene: NA; V gene: TRBV13; CDR3 DNA: TGTCCCAGCAGCCAAGAACAGGGAGGTTACTATGGCTACACCTTC; CDR3 protein: CPSSQEQGGYYGYTF
J gene: TRBJ2-2; clone size: many; D gene: NA; V gene: TRBV19; CDR3 DNA: TGTGCCAGTAGTCCCCCAGGAAGGGTCGGGGAGCTGTTTTTT; CDR3 protein: CASSPPGRVGELFF
J gene: TRBJ1-1; clone size: NA; D gene: TRBD1; V gene: TRBV7-2; CDR3 DNA: TGTGCCAGCAGCTTAACCTTTAAGACAGGGGGAGCTTTCTTT; CDR3 protein: CASSLTFKTGGAFF
J gene: TRBJ2-2; clone size: many; D gene: TRBD2; V gene: TRBV7-6; CDR3 DNA: TGTGCCAGCAGCTCAACTAGCGGGAGGGACACCGGGGAGCTGTTTTTT; CDR3 protein: CASSSTSGRDTGELFF
J gene: TRBJ1-4; clone size: many; D gene: NA; V gene: TRBV7-2; CDR3 DNA: TGTGCCAGCAGGGAGGGGCGGGAGATCAATGAAAAACTGTTTTTT; CDR3 protein: CASREGREINEKLFF
J gene: TRBJ1-5; clone size: NA; D gene: NA; V gene: TRBV7-2; CDR3 DNA: TGTGCCAGCAGCCTCCCCTGGGGCCAAGAGACCCAGCATTTT; CDR3 protein: CASSLPWGQETQHF
J gene: TRBJ2-2; clone size: many; D gene: NA; V gene: TRBV29-1; CDR3 DNA: TGCAGCGTTGTGGCGCGAACCGGGGAGCTGTTTTTT; CDR3 protein: CSVVARTGELFF
J gene: TRBJ1-1; clone size: few; D gene: TRBD1; V gene: TRBV13; CDR3 DNA: TGTGCCAGCAGTGCTTGGGACAGGGGGAACACTGAAGCTTTCTTT; CDR3 protein: CASSAWDRGNTEAFF
J gene: TRBJ2-7; clone size: many; D gene: NA; V gene: TRBV11-2; CDR3 DNA: TGTGCCAGCAGCGAAACGAACAGGCCTTACGAGCAGTACTTC; CDR3 protein: CASSETNRPYEQYF
J gene: TRBJ1-6; clone size: many; D gene: TRBD1; V gene: TRBV9; CDR3 DNA: TGTGCCAGCAGCCAGGGACAGGCCAATTCACCCCTCCACTTT; CDR3 protein: CASSQGQANSPLHF
J gene: TRBJ1-1; clone size: many; D gene: NA; V gene: TRBV4-1; CDR3 DNA: TGCGCCAGCAGCCATGAAACCGGGACAGAAGCTTTCTTT; CDR3 protein: CASSHETGTEAFF